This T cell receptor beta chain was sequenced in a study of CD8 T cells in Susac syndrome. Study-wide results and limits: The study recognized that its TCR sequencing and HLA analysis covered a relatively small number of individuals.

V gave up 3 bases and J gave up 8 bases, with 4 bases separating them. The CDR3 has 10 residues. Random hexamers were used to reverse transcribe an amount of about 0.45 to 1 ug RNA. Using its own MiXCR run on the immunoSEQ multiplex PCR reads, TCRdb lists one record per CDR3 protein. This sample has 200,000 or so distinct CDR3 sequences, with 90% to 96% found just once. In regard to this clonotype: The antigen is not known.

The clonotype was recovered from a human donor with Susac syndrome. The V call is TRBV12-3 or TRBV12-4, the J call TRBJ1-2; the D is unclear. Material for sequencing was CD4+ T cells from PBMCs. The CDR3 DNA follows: TGTGCCAGCAGTTTGGACGGCTACACCTTC. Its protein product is CASSLDGYTF.